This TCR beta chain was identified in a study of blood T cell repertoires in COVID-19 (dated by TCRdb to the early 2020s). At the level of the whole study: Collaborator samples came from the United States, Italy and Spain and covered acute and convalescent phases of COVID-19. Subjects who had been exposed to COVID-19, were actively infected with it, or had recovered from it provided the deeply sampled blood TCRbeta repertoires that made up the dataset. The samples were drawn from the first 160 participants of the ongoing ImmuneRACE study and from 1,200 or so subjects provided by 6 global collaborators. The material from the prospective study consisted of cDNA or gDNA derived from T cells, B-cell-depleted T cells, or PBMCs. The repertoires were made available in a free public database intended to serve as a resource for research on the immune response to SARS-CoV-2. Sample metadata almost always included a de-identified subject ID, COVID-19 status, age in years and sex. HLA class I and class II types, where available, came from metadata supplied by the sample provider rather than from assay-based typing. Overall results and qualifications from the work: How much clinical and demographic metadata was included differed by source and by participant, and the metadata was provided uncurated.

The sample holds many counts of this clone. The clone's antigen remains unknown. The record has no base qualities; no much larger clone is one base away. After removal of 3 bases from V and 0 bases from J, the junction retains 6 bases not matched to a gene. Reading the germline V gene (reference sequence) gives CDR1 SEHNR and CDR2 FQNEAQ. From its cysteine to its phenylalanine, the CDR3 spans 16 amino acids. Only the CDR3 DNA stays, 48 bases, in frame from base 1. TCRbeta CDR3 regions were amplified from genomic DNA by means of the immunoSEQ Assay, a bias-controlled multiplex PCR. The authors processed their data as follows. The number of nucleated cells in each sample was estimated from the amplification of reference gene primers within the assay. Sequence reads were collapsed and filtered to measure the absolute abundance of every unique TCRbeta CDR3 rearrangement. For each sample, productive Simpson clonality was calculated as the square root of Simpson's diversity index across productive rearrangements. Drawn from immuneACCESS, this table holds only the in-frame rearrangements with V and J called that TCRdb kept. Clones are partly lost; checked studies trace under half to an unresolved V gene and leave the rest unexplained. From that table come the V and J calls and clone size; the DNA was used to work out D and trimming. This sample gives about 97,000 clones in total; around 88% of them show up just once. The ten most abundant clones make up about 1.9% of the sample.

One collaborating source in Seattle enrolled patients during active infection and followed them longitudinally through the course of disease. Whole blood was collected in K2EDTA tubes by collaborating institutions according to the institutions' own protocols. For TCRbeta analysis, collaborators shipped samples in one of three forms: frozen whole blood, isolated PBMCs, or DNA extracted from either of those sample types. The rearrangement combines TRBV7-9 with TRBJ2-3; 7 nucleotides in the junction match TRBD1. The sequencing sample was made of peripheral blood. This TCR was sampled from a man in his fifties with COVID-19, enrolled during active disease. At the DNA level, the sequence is TGTGCCAGCAGCTTTTTGTGGACAGGCAGCACAGATACGCAGTATTTT. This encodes CASSFLWTGSTDTQYF.